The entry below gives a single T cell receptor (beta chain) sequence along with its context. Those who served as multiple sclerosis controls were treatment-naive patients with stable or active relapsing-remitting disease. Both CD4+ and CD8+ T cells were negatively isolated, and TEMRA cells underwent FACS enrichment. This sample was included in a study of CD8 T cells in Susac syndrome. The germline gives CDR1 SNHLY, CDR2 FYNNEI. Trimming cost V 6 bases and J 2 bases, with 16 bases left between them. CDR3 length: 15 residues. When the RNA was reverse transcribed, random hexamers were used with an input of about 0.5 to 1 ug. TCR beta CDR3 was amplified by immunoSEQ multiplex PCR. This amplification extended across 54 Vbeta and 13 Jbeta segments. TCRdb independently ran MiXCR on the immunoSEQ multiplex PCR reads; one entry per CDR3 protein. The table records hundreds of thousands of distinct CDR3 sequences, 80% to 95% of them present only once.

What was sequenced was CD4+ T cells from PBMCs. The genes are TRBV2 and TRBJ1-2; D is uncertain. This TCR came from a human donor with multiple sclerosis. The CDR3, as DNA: TGTGCCAGCAGCCCCGGCGGAAGGTCAAACTATGGCTACACCTTC. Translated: CASSPGGRSNYGYTF.